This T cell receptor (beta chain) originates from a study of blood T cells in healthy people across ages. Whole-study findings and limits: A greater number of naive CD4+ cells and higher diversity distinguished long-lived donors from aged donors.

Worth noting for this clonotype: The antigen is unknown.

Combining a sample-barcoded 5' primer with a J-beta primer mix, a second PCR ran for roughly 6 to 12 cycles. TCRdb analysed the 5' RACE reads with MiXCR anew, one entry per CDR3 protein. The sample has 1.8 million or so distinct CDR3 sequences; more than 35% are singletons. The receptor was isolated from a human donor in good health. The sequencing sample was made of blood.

This chain's CDR3 is CASSPRSGQVYGYTF. The CDR3 nucleotides are TGTGCCAGCAGCCCGCGATCGGGACAGGTCTATGGCTACACCTTC. The rearrangement links TRBV7-2 to TRBJ1-2, with 8 bases aligning to TRBD1. Germline V CDR1 and CDR2: SGHTA, FQGNSA. This CDR3 comprises 15 residues. Losses at the gene ends were 5 bases for V and 4 bases for J; bases not matched to a gene: 9.